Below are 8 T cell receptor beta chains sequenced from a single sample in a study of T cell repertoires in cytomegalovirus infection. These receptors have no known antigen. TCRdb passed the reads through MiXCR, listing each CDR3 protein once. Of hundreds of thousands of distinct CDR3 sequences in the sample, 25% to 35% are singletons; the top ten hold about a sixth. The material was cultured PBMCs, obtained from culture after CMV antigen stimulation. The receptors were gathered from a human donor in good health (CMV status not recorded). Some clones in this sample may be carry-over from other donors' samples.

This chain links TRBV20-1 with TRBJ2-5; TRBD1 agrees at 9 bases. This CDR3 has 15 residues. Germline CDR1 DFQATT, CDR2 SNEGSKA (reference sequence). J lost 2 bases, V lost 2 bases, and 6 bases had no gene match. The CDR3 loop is CSARSGTGLQETQYF. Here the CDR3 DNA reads TGCAGTGCTAGATCAGGGACAGGGCTACAAGAGACCCAGTACTTC.

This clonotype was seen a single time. CDR3 sequence reads: CASSDSFGGTNTQYF. The CDR3 DNA reads TGTGCCAGCAGTGACTCCTTTGGGGGGACGAATACGCAGTATTTT. The chain has TRBV6-4 and TRBJ2-3; tentatively, D is TRBD2 (6 bases). The CDR3 is 15 residues long. Germline-derived CDR1 and CDR2 are MRHNA and SNTAGT. Trimming pared 0 bases from V and 7 bases from J, leaving 14 bases between.

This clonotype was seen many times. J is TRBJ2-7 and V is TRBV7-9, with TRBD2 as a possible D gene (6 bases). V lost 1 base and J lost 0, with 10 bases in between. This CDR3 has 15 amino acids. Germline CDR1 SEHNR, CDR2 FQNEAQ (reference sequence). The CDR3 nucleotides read TGTGCCAGCAGCTTAGGTGGGACTTTCTCCTACGAGCAGTACGTC. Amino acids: CASSLGGTFSYEQYV.

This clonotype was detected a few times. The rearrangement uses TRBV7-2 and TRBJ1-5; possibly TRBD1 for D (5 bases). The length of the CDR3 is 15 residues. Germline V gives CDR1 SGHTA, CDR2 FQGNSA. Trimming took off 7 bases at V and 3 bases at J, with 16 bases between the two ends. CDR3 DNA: TGTGCCAGCACCTTGGAGGGGCCAGTCAATCAGCCCCAGCATTTT. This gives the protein CASTLEGPVNQPQHF.

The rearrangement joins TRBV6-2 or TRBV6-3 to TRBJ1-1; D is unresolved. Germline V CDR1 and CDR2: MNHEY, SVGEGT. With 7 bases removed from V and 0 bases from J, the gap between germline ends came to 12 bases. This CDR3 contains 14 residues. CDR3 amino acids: CASNFQAMNTEAFF. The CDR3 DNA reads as TGTGCCAGCAATTTTCAGGCTATGAACACTGAAGCTTTCTTT.

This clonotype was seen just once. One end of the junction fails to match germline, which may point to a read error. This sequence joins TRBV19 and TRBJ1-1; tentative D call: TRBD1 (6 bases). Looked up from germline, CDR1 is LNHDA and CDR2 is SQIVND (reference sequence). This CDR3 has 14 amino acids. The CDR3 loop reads CASSIWGLDTVAFF. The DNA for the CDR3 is TGTGCCAGTAGTATCTGGGGGCTAGACACTGTAGCTTTCTTT.

CDR3 in amino acids: CASKVKGRGGTGELFF. The CDR3 bases are TGTGCCAGCAAAGTGAAGGGTCGAGGGGGCACCGGGGAGCTGTTTTTT. The chain joins TRBV2 to TRBJ2-2; D is perhaps TRBD1 (6 bases). With 7 bases removed from V and 4 bases from J, the gap between germline ends came to 19 bases. CDR1 is SNHLY, CDR2 FYNNEI, per germline. CDR3 length: 16 residues.

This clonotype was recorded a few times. CDR3: CASSQGMNTGELFF. CDR3 DNA: TGTGCCAGCAGCCAGGGGATGAACACCGGGGAGCTGTTTTTT. The chain has TRBV27 and TRBJ2-2; a weak D match, TRBD1 (6 bases). This CDR3 has 14 residues. Germline V gives CDR1 MNHEY, CDR2 SMNVEV (reference sequence). Trimming removed 6 bases at V and 1 base at J, with 9 bases between.